The clone carrying this T cell receptor (beta chain) was seen a handful of times. This record belongs to a study of cytomegalovirus exposure and HLA in healthy donors. Clones were sequenced by immunoSEQ multiplex PCR, and TCRdb holds only the in-frame ones, with some missing. There are about 200,000 clones in the sample; over 65% occur only once, and roughly 5.5% lies in the top ten. This CDR3 spans 15 amino acids. Trimming took off 1 base at V and 4 bases at J, with 11 bases between the two ends. Germline CDR1 SGHRS, CDR2 YFSETQ. The rearrangement uses TRBV5-1 and TRBJ2-2; D is tentatively TRBD1 or TRBD2 (6 bases each). Input material: PBMCs. The TCR originated in a woman aged 18-29 years in good health and CMV-seronegative. CDR3 sequence: CASSLTGRLTGELFF. In DNA, the CDR3 is TGCGCCAGCAGCTTGACAGGGAGGCTCACCGGGGAGCTGTTTTTT.